This TCR beta chain emerged from a study of response to subunit inactivated influenza vaccine. Study observations and caveats: Few new T cells, the authors suggested, are recruited by each seasonal influenza vaccination.

Only a few counts were recorded for this clonotype. The antigen remains undetermined. TCRdb analysed the RT-PCR reads with MiXCR anew, one entry per CDR3 protein. The repertoire holds a few hundred thousand distinct CDR3 sequences, with roughly 22% as singletons. V was trimmed by 3 bases and J by 5 bases, leaving 10 bases between them. This CDR3 is 13 amino acids long. Germline-derived CDR1 and CDR2 are LNHDA and SQIVND (reference sequence). The V and J genes are TRBV19 and TRBJ2-5, with TRBD2 as a possible D gene (5 bases). Sample: PBMCs from blood, taken less than 22 months after vaccination. The sequence came from a man aged 50 to 69 who received an inactivated influenza vaccine. The CDR3 DNA reads TGTGCCAGTAGTATCGGGAAGTATGAGACCCAGTACTTC. Translating it yields CASSIGKYETQYF.